These T cell receptor beta chains were read from a single sample in a study of blood T cell repertoires in COVID-19. The assay was immunoSEQ multiplex PCR, and TCRdb's table has in-frame clones only and misses some. The table records approximately 210,000 clones, approximately 91% of them present only once. Sequencing was performed on peripheral blood. These receptors originate from a woman aged 35 to 49 who had recovered from COVID-19. CDR3s include the opening cysteine and the closing phenylalanine or tryptophan. Each record gives: clone size, V gene, D gene, J gene, CDR3 DNA, CDR3 protein. The D gene is left open where the match is weak. Size is omitted from some rows. Given values are once, few, many or a class for expanded clones.

few	TRBV2	.	TRBJ2-7	TGTGCCAGCACTAGCGATACCTACGAGCAGTACTTC	CASTSDTYEQYF
.	TRBV29-1	TRBD1	TRBJ2-7	TGCAGCGTTGTAGACCGGGACAGCTACGAGCAGTACTTC	CSVVDRDSYEQYF
once	TRBV24-1	TRBD2	TRBJ2-3	TGTGCCACCAGTGGATCTAGCGGGGACGATACGCAGTATTTT	CATSGSSGDDTQYF
.	TRBV30	.	TRBJ1-4	TGTGCCTGGAGTATTGCCGGACTGATGAATGAAAAACTGTTTTTT	CAWSIAGLMNEKLFF
.	TRBV28	.	TRBJ2-7	TGTGCCAGCAGTTTAACTGGGAGTTACGAGCAGTACTTC	CASSLTGSYEQYF
few	TRBV28	TRBD1	TRBJ2-7	TGTGCCAGCAGGCCGGGACAGAGTTCCTACGAGCAGTACTTC	CASRPGQSSYEQYF
few	TRBV2	.	TRBJ1-4	TGTGCCACCAGCGGGTACGATGGGGAAAAACTGTTTTTT	CATSGYDGEKLFF
.	TRBV7-2	.	TRBJ2-7	TGTGCCAGCAGCCGCCTGCCGGGGGAGGCCTACGAGCAGTACTTC	CASSRLPGEAYEQYF
once	TRBV7-8	.	TRBJ1-5	TGTGCCAGCAGCCGATCCCCGGGAACCCCGGGGAATCAGCCCCAGCATTTT	CASSRSPGTPGNQPQHF
.	TRBV2	TRBD1	TRBJ1-5	TGTGCCAGCAGTCAACAGGGGGCCGGGCAGCCCCAGCATTTT	CASSQQGAGQPQHF
.	TRBV6-5	TRBD1	TRBJ2-7	TGTGCCAGCAGCTCCCGACAGGGTACTTACGAGCAGTACTTC	CASSSRQGTYEQYF
once	TRBV28	.	TRBJ1-1	TGTGCCAGCATAAGGGGCGGGACGAACACTGAAGCTTTCTTT	CASIRGGTNTEAFF
.	TRBV19	TRBD2	TRBJ2-5	TGTGCCAGCAAGAAGACTAGCGGGAAAGGAGAGACCCAGTACTTC	CASKKTSGKGETQYF
.	TRBV28	.	TRBJ2-7	TGTGCCACCCAAACAGGGGGGGCCTACGAGCAGTACTTC	CATQTGGAYEQYF
.	TRBV11-1	.	TRBJ2-1	TGTGCCAGCAGCAATCGCGCATCGGGAGTTGGCAATGAGCAGTTCTTC	CASSNRASGVGNEQFF
few	TRBV29-1	TRBD1	TRBJ1-5	TGCAGCGTTCAGGGGACAGGAAGCGGACCCCAGCATTTT	CSVQGTGSGPQHF
.	TRBV30	.	TRBJ1-2	TGTGCCTGGAGTATGGAGGGATATGGCTACACCTTC	CAWSMEGYGYTF
.	TRBV15	.	TRBJ1-2	TGTGCCACCAGCAATCTTTCCGAGGAGAATAGAGGCTACACCTTC	CATSNLSEENRGYTF
.	TRBV27	TRBD1	TRBJ2-7	TGTGCCAGCAGCCGACAGGGTATCTCCTACGAGCAGTACTTC	CASSRQGISYEQYF
.	TRBV5-1	TRBD2	TRBJ2-7	TGCGCCAGCACCGGGACTAGCGACTACGAGCAGTACTTC	CASTGTSDYEQYF
.	TRBV30	.	TRBJ1-3	TGTGCCTATGGACAGAGCTCTGGAAACACCATATATTTT	CAYGQSSGNTIYF
.	TRBV6-2/TRBV6-3	.	TRBJ1-6	TGTGCCAGCAGTTACATGGAGGGCCATAATTCACCCCTCCACTTT	CASSYMEGHNSPLHF
once	TRBV27	.	TRBJ2-7	TGTGCCAGCAGCCTAAGGGAGTACTACGAGCAGTACTTC	CASSLREYYEQYF
.	TRBV18	.	TRBJ1-2	TGTGCCAGCTCACCGCTCCCGGAGTCCGGGTCCCGCCACTTTGGCTACACCTTC	CASSPLPESGSRHFGYTF
.	TRBV6-4	.	TRBJ1-6	TGTGCCAGCAGTGAATCGGACTATTCACCCCTCCACTTT	CASSESDYSPLHF
.	TRBV14	TRBD1	TRBJ2-1	TGTGCCAGCAGCCAGGAGGACAGGCGGTTCTTCTTC	CASSQEDRRFFF
.	TRBV6-5	TRBD1	TRBJ1-2	TGTGCCAGCTTGACAGGGTTCGGTGGCTACACCTTC	CASLTGFGGYTF
.	TRBV3-1/TRBV3-2	TRBD1	TRBJ1-4	TGTGCCAGCAGCCGGGGACAGGGTAATGAAAAACTGTTTTTT	CASSRGQGNEKLFF
.	TRBV6-1	TRBD1	TRBJ2-3	TGTGCCAGCAGTGAAGGACAGGGGGGATTCACAGATACGCAGTATTTT	CASSEGQGGFTDTQYF
.	TRBV30	TRBD1	TRBJ1-5	TGTGCCTGGACTCAGGGGGGCAATCAGCCCCAGCATTTT	CAWTQGGNQPQHF
.	TRBV3-1/TRBV3-2	TRBD2	TRBJ2-5	TGTGCCAGCAGCCCCTCGGCTAGCGGGGGGCAAGAGACCCAGTACTTC	CASSPSASGGQETQYF
few	TRBV11-2	TRBD2	TRBJ2-7	TGTGCCAGCAGCTTAGGCGGGAGGGCGGTCTACGAGCAGTACTTC	CASSLGGRAVYEQYF
.	TRBV29-1	.	TRBJ2-1	TGCAGCGTTGAAGATCTACAGGTGGACAATGAGCAGTTCTTC	CSVEDLQVDNEQFF
.	TRBV6-2/TRBV6-3	TRBD2	TRBJ2-1	TGTGCCAGCAGTTACGGGCTAGCGGGAGGATACAATGAGCAGTTCTTC	CASSYGLAGGYNEQFF
.	TRBV18	TRBD1	TRBJ1-2	TGTGCCAGCTCACCACAGGGGACAGAGAGGGCTAACTATGGCTACACCTTC	CASSPQGTERANYGYTF
.	TRBV7-9	.	TRBJ2-7	TGTGCCAGCAGCTCGACGGGTGTCTACGAGCAGTACTTC	CASSSTGVYEQYF
.	TRBV11-2	TRBD1	TRBJ2-3	TGTGCCAGCAGCTTAGTATCACCGGGGACAGGACGCACAGATACGCAGTATTTT	CASSLVSPGTGRTDTQYF
.	TRBV6-5	TRBD2	TRBJ2-1	TGTGCCAGCAGCTTTAGCGGGAGGGTTTACAATGAGCAGTTCTTC	CASSFSGRVYNEQFF
.	TRBV5-6	.	TRBJ2-1	TGTGCCAGCAGCTCGGACTGGCTGGGGTATGAGCAGTTCTTC	CASSSDWLGYEQFF
.	TRBV3-1/TRBV3-2	TRBD2	TRBJ2-1	TGTGCCAGCAGCCAAGAGTCGTGGCTAGCGGGTTACAATGAGCAGTTCTTC	CASSQESWLAGYNEQFF
.	TRBV19	.	TRBJ1-5	TGTGCCAGTAGCCCCGAACTGGACAGTGCTTTTCAGCCCCAGCATTTT	CASSPELDSAFQPQHF
few	TRBV9	.	TRBJ2-3	TGTGCCAGCAGCGTAGTCGAGGGAGGCACAGATACGCAGTATTTT	CASSVVEGGTDTQYF
.	TRBV18	TRBD1	TRBJ2-7	TGTGCCAGCACTCCGACAGGGAGTCTCTACGAGCAGTACTTC	CASTPTGSLYEQYF
.	TRBV29-1	.	TRBJ1-1	TGCAGCGTTGTCGAGCAGAACACTGAAGCTTTCTTT	CSVVEQNTEAFF
.	TRBV6-5	.	TRBJ1-4	TGTGCCAGCAGTTTACAGATGGGGGGGGAAAAACTGTTTTTT	CASSLQMGGEKLFF
.	TRBV5-4	.	TRBJ2-1	TGTGCCAGCAGCCTAGGGGGGGCCCGCGACGATGAGCAGTTCTTC	CASSLGGARDDEQFF
.	TRBV29-1	TRBD1	TRBJ1-4	TGCAGCGTAGCCGGGACAGGGACAACTAATGAAAAACTGTTTTTT	CSVAGTGTTNEKLFF
once	TRBV18	TRBD2	TRBJ2-7	TGTGCCAGCTCACCACCGGGGACTAGCGTGAACGAGCAGTACTTC	CASSPPGTSVNEQYF
.	TRBV5-5	TRBD1	TRBJ1-1	TGTGCCAGCAGCTTGTGGGGACAGGGGTGGAGGAACACTGAAGCTTTCTTT	CASSLWGQGWRNTEAFF